The 17 T cell receptor beta chains below were found in one sample sequenced in a study of blood T cell repertoires in COVID-19. Measured with immunoSEQ multiplex PCR; TCRdb has only the in-frame clones, and not every one. The sample has about 150,000 clones, approximately 80% seen once. The sample consisted of peripheral blood. These TCRs come from a woman aged 50 to 65 with acute or convalescent COVID-19.

The chain recombines TRBV6-2 or TRBV6-3 with TRBJ1-1, with D perhaps matching TRBD1 (5 bases). V lost 0 bases, J lost 0 bases, and 11 bases lay in between. CDR1 is MNHEY, CDR2 SVGEGT, per germline. This CDR3 has 16 amino acids. Here the CDR3 reads CASSYSGDTMNTEAFF. In nucleotides, the CDR3 is TGTGCCAGCAGTTACTCAGGGGATACCATGAACACTGAAGCTTTCTTT.

The chain combines TRBV2 with TRBJ2-2, with D perhaps TRBD1 (6 bases). The CDR3 length is 21 residues. CDR1 and CDR2 from the germline V gene are SNHLY and FYNNEI. The V and J ends lost 3 bases and 0 bases respectively, with 26 bases between them. The CDR3 DNA sequence: TGTGCCAGCAGTGACAGGGGCGGCCCCCACCCATCGGCACCGAACACCGGGGAGCTGTTTTTT. Its translation is CASSDRGGPHPSAPNTGELFF.

The chain recombines TRBV5-8 with TRBJ2-7; 8 bases match TRBD1. CDR3 length equals 15 residues. Germline lookup yields CDR1 SGHTS and CDR2 YDEGEE. The V gene end was trimmed by 5 bases and the J gene end by 5 bases; junction bases not matched to a gene: 12. The CDR3 region is CASSFNGQGVDEQYF. As DNA, the CDR3 is TGTGCCAGCAGTTTTAATGGACAGGGAGTAGACGAGCAGTACTTC.

This clone was detected only once. The chain joins TRBV2 to TRBJ1-6; 7 bases fit TRBD1. This CDR3 region has 16 residues. The V gene end was trimmed by 6 bases and the J gene end by 0 bases; junction bases not matched to a gene: 5. Germline V gene lookup returns CDR1 SNHLY and CDR2 FYNNEI. CDR3 DNA sequence: TGTGCCAGCAGACCGGGACAGAGCTCCTATAATTCACCCCTCCACTTT. Translated, it gives CASRPGQSSYNSPLHF.

This sequence joins TRBV28 and TRBJ2-7, with 7 bases identical to TRBD1. V gave up 6 bases and J gave up 3 bases; unmatched junction bases: 8. Germline CDR1 MDHEN, CDR2 SYDVKM. The CDR3 runs to 14 residues. The CDR3, as DNA: TGTGCCAGCAGAGAAACAGGGGTCCTCTACGAGCAGTACTTC. Residues: CASRETGVLYEQYF.

The V and J genes are TRBV5-6 and TRBJ2-5, with D hard to call. Germline lookup yields CDR1 SGHDT and CDR2 YYEEEE. This CDR3 comprises 15 residues. The V end lost 3 bases, the J end lost 1 base, and 13 bases lay between the germline ends. CDR3 in amino acids: CASSSLGRLQETQYF. The CDR3 region has the DNA TGTGCCAGCAGCTCGCTGGGCAGGCTCCAAGAGACCCAGTACTTC.

The chain joins TRBV5-8 to TRBJ2-7; tentative D call: TRBD2 (6 bases). The CDR3 has 13 residues. The V end was cut by 4 bases, the J end by 2 bases, with 10 bases between. CDR1 and CDR2 from the germline V gene are SGHTS and YDEGEE. The CDR3 DNA is TGTGCCAGCAGCCCCGGGGGAGCCTACGAGCAGTACTTC. Its protein product is CASSPGGAYEQYF.

Regarding this clone: Within the sample, other DNA sequences also encode this same CDR3. The chain uses TRBV6-5 and TRBJ2-7, with a weak D call TRBD1 (6 bases). With 6 bases removed from V and 3 bases from J, the gap between germline ends came to 12 bases. Germline CDR1 is MNHEY and CDR2 is SVGAGI. The CDR3 sequence is 13 residues long. The CDR3 region has the DNA TGTGCCAGCAGCCGAGACAGGAACTACGAGCAGTACTTC. Translating gives CASSRDRNYEQYF.

V and J are TRBV20-1 and TRBJ1-1, with D perhaps matching TRBD1 (5 bases). The CDR3 loop spans 11 amino acids. The germline gives CDR1 DFQATT, CDR2 SNEGSKA (reference sequence). The ends were cut back, 3 bases at V and 7 bases at J, with 9 bases in the middle. The CDR3 spells CSASDSVEAFF. The CDR3 DNA follows: TGCAGTGCTAGTGACAGCGTTGAAGCTTTCTTT.

This clone was seen just once. The chain recombines TRBV9 with TRBJ1-6, with TRBD1 matching 12 bases. The V and J ends lost 3 bases and 10 bases, in that order; junction bases with no gene match: 8. This CDR3 region has 16 residues. CDR1 and CDR2 from the germline V gene are SGDLS and YYNGEE. The CDR3, as DNA: TGTGCCAGCAGCGCGGGACAGGGGGCGCCCCGGTCACCCCTCCACTTT. Protein sequence: CASSAGQGAPRSPLHF.

This chain joins TRBV9 and TRBJ2-3, with 9 positions matching TRBD2. The CDR3 extends over 17 amino acids. CDR1 and CDR2 (germline): SGDLS, YYNGEE. The trim removed 4 bases at V and 5 bases at J, leaving 14 bases unmatched. In DNA form, the CDR3 reads TGTGCCAGCAGCAGTAAGGGTAGCGGGAGAGGAAAAGATACGCAGTATTTT. Encoded protein: CASSSKGSGRGKDTQYF.

CDR3 bases: TGTGCCAGCAGTTTAGCCGGGTATGATGAAAAACTGTTTTTT. It is translated as CASSLAGYDEKLFF. The rearrangement uses TRBV27 and TRBJ1-4; D call uncertain. The ends were cut back, 2 bases at V and 6 bases at J, with 10 bases in the middle. The germline CDR1 and CDR2 sequences are MNHEY and SMNVEV (reference sequence). CDR3 length: 14 residues.

This clone was observed once. This rearrangement joins TRBV14 to TRBJ2-7; TRBD1 agrees at 9 bases. Trimming took 3 bases from V and 2 from J; bases not matched to a gene: 11. This CDR3 spans 17 amino acids. Germline CDR1 and CDR2: SGHDN and FVKESK. CDR3: CASSQIGWDRDAYEQYF. The CDR3 DNA reads as TGTGCCAGCAGCCAGATCGGCTGGGACAGGGATGCCTACGAGCAGTACTTC. The full variable domain, in which reference TRBV14 and TRBJ2-7 provide the parts outside the CDR3, is EAGVTQFPSHSVIEKGQTVTLRCDPISGHDNLYWYRRVMGKEIKFLLHFVKESKQDESGMPNNRFLAERTGGTYSTLKVQPAELEDSGVYFCASSQIGWDRDAYEQYFGPGTRLTVT.

The chain combines TRBV6-5 with TRBJ2-7; the match to TRBD2 covers 7 bases. This CDR3 has 15 residues. V lost 10 bases, J lost 6 bases, and 18 bases stayed unmatched. Germline V gene data show CDR1 as MNHEY and CDR2 as SVGAGI. The CDR3 DNA reads as TGTGCCACCGCCTCGGCGGCGGGAGAGTACGGCGAGCAGTACTTC. Encoded protein: CATASAAGEYGEQYF.

The chain couples TRBV19 to TRBJ2-1; 9 bases line up with TRBD2. Germline loops: CDR1 LNHDA, CDR2 SQIVND (reference sequence). V trimming: 3 bases; J trimming: 8 bases; junction bases outside the gene matches: 8. This CDR3 has 15 residues. The CDR3 spells CASSMYAGGLDEQFF. The DNA of the CDR3 is TGTGCCAGTAGTATGTACGCGGGAGGGTTGGATGAGCAGTTCTTC. The full variable domain, rest sourced from reference TRBV19 and TRBJ2-1, is DGGITQSPKYLFRKEGQNVTLSCEQNLNHDAMYWYRQDPGQGLRLIYYSQIVNDFQKGDIAEGYSVSREKKESFPLTVTSAQKNPTAFYLCASSMYAGGLDEQFFGPGTRLTVL.

This clone was recorded a few times. The rearrangement uses TRBV7-2 and TRBJ2-5; 10 nucleotides line up with TRBD2. The germline gives CDR1 SGHTA, CDR2 FQGNSA. V was clipped by 1 base and J by 5 bases; unmatched bases: 7. There are 16 residues in the CDR3. The CDR3 region has the DNA TGTGCCAGCAGCTTAGGGTCTAGCGGGGGTTGGGAGACCCAGTACTTC. This gives the protein CASSLGSSGGWETQYF.

This clone was picked up a small number of times. This chain links TRBV4-1 with TRBJ2-7, with unresolved D. Germline CDR1 is MGHRA and CDR2 is YSYEKL. Trimming left V 3 bases short and J 5 bases short, with 14 bases between. CDR3 size: 14 residues. The CDR3 coding sequence is TGCGCCAGCAGCCAGGAGCCGGCCCTTCACGAGCAGTACTTC. The encoded protein is CASSQEPALHEQYF.